Listed below are T cell receptor beta chains from one sample, sequenced in a study of cytomegalovirus exposure and HLA in healthy donors. Sequencing used immunoSEQ multiplex PCR; TCRdb keeps in-frame clones, though not all of them. Of 180,000 or so clones listed, approximately 79% are singletons. The specimen was PBMCs. The receptors were sampled from a man aged 50 or older in good health and CMV-seropositive. CDR3s include the opening cysteine and the closing phenylalanine or tryptophan. The order of the fields is V gene, clone size, J gene, D gene, CDR3 DNA, CDR3 protein. D genes are given only for firm matches. Clone sizes are given selectively: once, few, many, or a class where the clone is expanded.

V gene: TRBV11-2; clone size: -; J gene: TRBJ1-1; D gene: -; CDR3 DNA: TGTGCCAGCAGCTTAGCGGGTGGGAGCACTGAAGCTTTCTTT; CDR3 protein: CASSLAGGSTEAFF
V gene: TRBV9; clone size: -; J gene: TRBJ1-2; D gene: -; CDR3 DNA: TGTGCCAGCAGACAACTGACAGAAGAGTATGGCTACACCTTC; CDR3 protein: CASRQLTEEYGYTF
V gene: TRBV28; clone size: -; J gene: TRBJ1-2; D gene: TRBD1; CDR3 DNA: TGTGCCAGCAGGGTAACCGGGACAGCCTATGGCTACACCTTC; CDR3 protein: CASRVTGTAYGYTF
V gene: TRBV6-5; clone size: -; J gene: TRBJ2-5; D gene: -; CDR3 DNA: TGTGCCAGCAGTTACGGGGCTTATGAGACCCAGTACTTC; CDR3 protein: CASSYGAYETQYF
V gene: TRBV25-1; clone size: -; J gene: TRBJ1-6; D gene: -; CDR3 DNA: TGTGCCAGCAGTTTCTGGCAGGGCGGTTCACCCCTCCACTTT; CDR3 protein: CASSFWQGGSPLHF
V gene: TRBV18; clone size: -; J gene: TRBJ1-1; D gene: TRBD1; CDR3 DNA: TGTGCCAGCTCACCCAGACAGGGGGCTTCGGTGGGGGAAGCTTTCTTT; CDR3 protein: CASSPRQGASVGEAFF
V gene: TRBV27; clone size: -; J gene: TRBJ1-6; D gene: -; CDR3 DNA: TGTGCCAGCAGCCCCTCAGGGCATAGTGATTCACCCCTCCACTTT; CDR3 protein: CASSPSGHSDSPLHF
V gene: TRBV5-1; clone size: few; J gene: TRBJ2-3; D gene: -; CDR3 DNA: TGCGCCAGCAGCCCCCAGGGTTCCGGCACAGATACGCAGTATTTT; CDR3 protein: CASSPQGSGTDTQYF
V gene: TRBV7-8; clone size: once; J gene: TRBJ1-6; D gene: TRBD1; CDR3 DNA: TGTGCCAGCAGCTTAGGCCCAGGGGGCGCAAAATCACCCCTCCACTTT; CDR3 protein: CASSLGPGGAKSPLHF
V gene: TRBV7-3; clone size: -; J gene: TRBJ1-2; D gene: TRBD1; CDR3 DNA: TGTGCCAGCAGCGTAACAGGGGGCCTTGGCTACACCTTC; CDR3 protein: CASSVTGGLGYTF
V gene: TRBV9; clone size: -; J gene: TRBJ2-7; D gene: -; CDR3 DNA: TGTGCCAGCAGCCTTTCGACTAGACCCTACGAGCAGTACTTC; CDR3 protein: CASSLSTRPYEQYF
V gene: TRBV10-1; clone size: -; J gene: TRBJ1-1; D gene: TRBD1; CDR3 DNA: TGCGCCAGCAGTGAGTGGGACAGTTCGTACACTGAAGCTTTCTTT; CDR3 protein: CASSEWDSSYTEAFF
V gene: TRBV6-1; clone size: -; J gene: TRBJ2-1; D gene: TRBD1; CDR3 DNA: TGTGCCAGCAGTGAGAGACAGGGTACAGAGCAGTTCTTC; CDR3 protein: CASSERQGTEQFF
V gene: TRBV6-4; clone size: -; J gene: TRBJ1-2; D gene: TRBD1; CDR3 DNA: TGTGCCAGCAGTGATCGGACAGGGCCACAATTACTCTATGGCTACACCTTC; CDR3 protein: CASSDRTGPQLLYGYTF
V gene: TRBV2; clone size: -; J gene: TRBJ1-4; D gene: TRBD1; CDR3 DNA: TGTGCCAGCAGACCCGGGACAGGAGTAGGAAAACTGTTTTTT; CDR3 protein: CASRPGTGVGKLFF
V gene: TRBV6-6; clone size: -; J gene: TRBJ1-5; D gene: TRBD1; CDR3 DNA: TGTGCCAGCAGCCCTAAGACAGGGCATATGGGTCAGCCCCAGCATTTT; CDR3 protein: CASSPKTGHMGQPQHF
V gene: TRBV4-1; clone size: -; J gene: TRBJ2-2; D gene: TRBD1; CDR3 DNA: TGCGCCAGCAGCCTGACAGGGGAGAACACCGGGGAGCTGTTTTTT; CDR3 protein: CASSLTGENTGELFF
V gene: TRBV6-5; clone size: -; J gene: TRBJ1-6; D gene: -; CDR3 DNA: TGTGCCAGCAGTTACGGAGGGGTCCTTTCACCCCTCCACTTT; CDR3 protein: CASSYGGVLSPLHF
V gene: TRBV19; clone size: -; J gene: TRBJ2-3; D gene: -; CDR3 DNA: TGTGCCAGTAGTGATCGCGGGGTGGACGGCACAGATACGCAGTATTTT; CDR3 protein: CASSDRGVDGTDTQYF
V gene: TRBV19; clone size: -; J gene: TRBJ1-4; D gene: TRBD1; CDR3 DNA: TGTGCCAGTAGTCGTCGGGACAGGGAGAATGAAAAACTGTTTTTT; CDR3 protein: CASSRRDRENEKLFF
V gene: TRBV18; clone size: -; J gene: TRBJ1-2; D gene: -; CDR3 DNA: TGTGCCAGCTCACCCGGTCCTAACTATGGCTACACCTTC; CDR3 protein: CASSPGPNYGYTF
V gene: TRBV5-1; clone size: -; J gene: TRBJ1-2; D gene: TRBD1; CDR3 DNA: TGCGCCAGCAGCCAACAGGGGGCGAACTTCGATGGCTACACCTTC; CDR3 protein: CASSQQGANFDGYTF
V gene: TRBV5-4; clone size: -; J gene: TRBJ2-3; D gene: TRBD2; CDR3 DNA: TGTGCCAGCAGGCGGGGACTAGCGGGGGGGAGCTCATTCACAGATACGCAGTATTTT; CDR3 protein: CASRRGLAGGSSFTDTQYF
V gene: TRBV7-3; clone size: -; J gene: TRBJ2-3; D gene: -; CDR3 DNA: TGTGCCAGCAGCTTAACAGGTTCGGGAGATACGCAGTATTTT; CDR3 protein: CASSLTGSGDTQYF
V gene: TRBV5-1; clone size: few; J gene: TRBJ2-7; D gene: TRBD1; CDR3 DNA: TGCGCCAGCAGCTTAGGGGGCCCATCACGCGAGCAGTACTTC; CDR3 protein: CASSLGGPSREQYF
V gene: TRBV27; clone size: -; J gene: TRBJ1-5; D gene: TRBD1; CDR3 DNA: TGTGCCAGCAGTTTCCGACAGGGTCAGGGCAATCAGCCCCAGCATTTT; CDR3 protein: CASSFRQGQGNQPQHF
V gene: TRBV18; clone size: -; J gene: TRBJ2-4; D gene: -; CDR3 DNA: TGTGCCAGCTCACCACCGGCAGCGCAGGGGAACATTCAGTACTTC; CDR3 protein: CASSPPAAQGNIQYF
V gene: TRBV5-5; clone size: -; J gene: TRBJ1-5; D gene: TRBD1; CDR3 DNA: TGTGCCAGCAGCCCGGAGGGGACAGGGGGACGTGAGCCCCAGCATTTT; CDR3 protein: CASSPEGTGGREPQHF
V gene: TRBV11-2; clone size: -; J gene: TRBJ2-2; D gene: -; CDR3 DNA: TGTGCCAGCACCAGGGCCGGGGAGCTGTTTTTT; CDR3 protein: CASTRAGELFF
V gene: TRBV2; clone size: -; J gene: TRBJ2-1; D gene: TRBD1; CDR3 DNA: TGTGCCAGCAGTGTCGGGGACAGGGTCTACAATGAGCAGTTCTTC; CDR3 protein: CASSVGDRVYNEQFF
V gene: TRBV7-9; clone size: -; J gene: TRBJ2-2; D gene: TRBD1; CDR3 DNA: TGTGCCAGCAGCTTAATGACAGGGATGAACACCGGGGAGCTGTTTTTT; CDR3 protein: CASSLMTGMNTGELFF
V gene: TRBV5-1; clone size: -; J gene: TRBJ2-2; D gene: TRBD1; CDR3 DNA: TGCGCCAGCAGCCTGACACGCTGGACGGACAGGATGATGGCCGGGGAGCTGTTTTTT; CDR3 protein: CASSLTRWTDRMMAGELFF
V gene: TRBV6-6; clone size: -; J gene: TRBJ1-6; D gene: -; CDR3 DNA: TGTGCCAGCAGTTACAGGACAGCGGATAATTCACCCCTCCACTTT; CDR3 protein: CASSYRTADNSPLHF
V gene: TRBV7-9; clone size: -; J gene: TRBJ1-2; D gene: TRBD1; CDR3 DNA: TGTGCCAGCAGCCCCAGACAGGGAAGAGGCTACACCTTC; CDR3 protein: CASSPRQGRGYTF
V gene: TRBV7-2; clone size: -; J gene: TRBJ1-3; D gene: -; CDR3 DNA: TGTGCCAGCAGCTCAGGGGCAACTGGAAACACCATATATTTT; CDR3 protein: CASSSGATGNTIYF
V gene: TRBV2; clone size: -; J gene: TRBJ2-2; D gene: -; CDR3 DNA: TGTGCCAGCAGTGAGGGGCCGAACACCGGGGAGCTGTTTTTT; CDR3 protein: CASSEGPNTGELFF
V gene: TRBV4-1; clone size: few; J gene: TRBJ2-6; D gene: -; CDR3 DNA: TGCGCCAGCAGCCCGACAGAGTCTGGGGCCAACGTCCTGACTTTC; CDR3 protein: CASSPTESGANVLTF
V gene: TRBV5-5; clone size: -; J gene: TRBJ1-2; D gene: -; CDR3 DNA: TGTGCCAGCAGCTTGGCGCGCGGGCTTGATGGCTACACCTTC; CDR3 protein: CASSLARGLDGYTF
V gene: TRBV11-2; clone size: -; J gene: TRBJ2-3; D gene: TRBD2; CDR3 DNA: TGTGCCAGCAGCTTAGAGGCGCGGCTAGCGGGGGGGCAAGATACGCAGTATTTT; CDR3 protein: CASSLEARLAGGQDTQYF
V gene: TRBV5-1; clone size: -; J gene: TRBJ2-7; D gene: -; CDR3 DNA: TGCGCCAGCAGCTTGGACAGGGATAAGCAGTACTTC; CDR3 protein: CASSLDRDKQYF
V gene: TRBV30; clone size: -; J gene: TRBJ2-5; D gene: -; CDR3 DNA: TGTGCCTGGAGTCGACTACCACAAGAGACCCAGTACTTC; CDR3 protein: CAWSRLPQETQYF
V gene: TRBV6-1; clone size: -; J gene: TRBJ2-6; D gene: -; CDR3 DNA: TGTGCCAGCAGTGAAGGGGGCACTGGGGCCAACGTCCTGACTTTC; CDR3 protein: CASSEGGTGANVLTF
V gene: TRBV6-5; clone size: -; J gene: TRBJ1-5; D gene: -; CDR3 DNA: TGTGCCAGCAGTGGGGGGAAGAAAAGCAATCAGCCCCAGCATTTT; CDR3 protein: CASSGGKKSNQPQHF
V gene: TRBV6-4; clone size: -; J gene: TRBJ2-2; D gene: -; CDR3 DNA: TGTGCCAGCAGTGTCCTCAGGGACACCGGGGAGCTGTTTTTT; CDR3 protein: CASSVLRDTGELFF
V gene: TRBV19; clone size: few; J gene: TRBJ1-1; D gene: TRBD1; CDR3 DNA: TGTGCCAGTAGGAGGGTGCAGGGGGCATTCGGGAACACTGAAGCTTTCTTT; CDR3 protein: CASRRVQGAFGNTEAFF